The TCR beta chain under discussion was sequenced for a study of beta chain features in type 1 diabetes. The study, taken as a whole, reports: Shorter templates may be favored by PCR, equally so in patients and controls.

The J segment lost 2 bases and the V segment lost 0 bases, leaving 3 bases of the junction unmatched. The CDR3 has 17 amino acids. CDR1 is SGDLS, CDR2 YYNGEE, per germline. As to this clone: As yet, its antigen is unknown.

The investigators reverse transcribed all of the isolated RNA, so they sequenced expressed TCRB transcripts. Repertoires were generated with immunoSEQ multiplex PCR, while TCRdb's copy carries only in-frame clones and drops some. Among roughly 500,000 clones, over 10% were seen once, and the ten largest hold 0.045% to 0.06%. Sequenced sample: naive CD4+ T cells from blood. The chain uses TRBV9 and TRBJ2-5; 14 positions agree with TRBD2. The sequence came from a woman under 30 in good health. CDR3 amino acids: CASSVGRLAGGQETQYF. The CDR3 bases are TGTGCCAGCAGCGTAGGAAGACTAGCGGGGGGGCAAGAGACCCAGTACTTC.